This T cell receptor beta chain was observed in a study of blood T cell repertoires in COVID-19 (dated by TCRdb to 2020 to 2021). Regarding the study in general: Collaborator samples came from the United States, Italy and Spain and covered acute and convalescent phases of COVID-19. The prospective study material was composed of cDNA or gDNA derived from T cells, B-cell-depleted T cells, or PBMCs. HLA class I and class II types, where available, came from metadata supplied by the sample provider rather than from assay-based typing. The samples were drawn from two sources: the first 160 participants of the ongoing ImmuneRACE study, and 1,000 to 1,500 subjects contributed by 6 global collaborators. The sample metadata nearly always contained a de-identified subject ID, COVID-19 status, age in years and sex. Deeply sampled blood TCRbeta repertoires from subjects exposed to, actively infected with, or recovered from COVID-19 were included in the dataset. The repertoires were released in a freely available public database intended as a resource for research on the immune response to SARS-CoV-2. What the authors observed across the whole study: How much clinical and demographic metadata was included differed by source and by participant, and the metadata was provided uncurated.

This clone appeared once. This receptor's antigen is unknown. Base qualities are not recorded, but no much larger clone differs from it by a single base. The immunoSEQ Assay, a bias-controlled multiplex PCR, was used to amplify TCRbeta CDR3 regions from genomic DNA. Under the source paper's analysis protocol: The number of nucleated cells in each sample was estimated from the amplification of reference gene primers within the assay. To quantify the absolute abundance of each unique TCRbeta CDR3 rearrangement, sequence reads were collapsed and filtered. For each sample, productive Simpson clonality was calculated by taking the square root of Simpson's diversity index across productive rearrangements. Not all clones reach the TCRdb copy of this immuneACCESS table, which keeps in-frame sequences only. Checked studies attribute under half of the gap to unresolved V genes and leave the rest unexplained. The V and J calls and the clone size are those of that table, but D and trimming were determined from the DNA. This sample has more than 150,000 clones in its table, and approximately 86% of those were observed once. The ten biggest clones cover 2.1% of the sample.

Taken from the germline V gene (reference sequence), the CDR1 and CDR2 loops are LGHDT and YNNKEL. Reading from cysteine to phenylalanine, the CDR3 counts 12 amino acids. Left in the record is the CDR3 DNA by itself, 36 bases read in frame from the first base. V is reduced by 5 bases and J by 11 bases, leaving a spacing of 10 bases between them. Whole blood was collected in K2EDTA tubes by collaborating institutions according to the institutions' own protocols. Collaborator samples were shipped for TCRbeta analysis as frozen whole blood, isolated PBMCs, or DNA extracted from either sample type. This clonotype originated in a man aged 65-85 years with active or convalescent COVID-19. The chain is made from TRBV3-1 (or the pseudogene TRBV3-2) and TRBJ1-6; too little of a D gene remains to name it. The sequencing input was peripheral blood. The DNA sequence is TGTGCCAGCAGCTACCCCGGGGCACCCCTCCACTTT. It codes for CASSYPGAPLHF.